What follows are 15 T cell receptor beta chains derived from one specimen sequenced in a study of cytomegalovirus exposure and HLA in healthy donors. PCR involved 60 Vbeta and 13 Jbeta primers. The assay was immunoSEQ multiplex PCR, and TCRdb's table has in-frame clones only and misses some. The table has 150,000 to 200,000 clones, about 80% seen once; the top ten hold about 2%. Source material: PBMCs. The receptors were sampled from a woman between 18 and 29 years old in good health and CMV-seropositive.

Notes on this clone: Mismatch with germline at one junction end may stem from a read error. The CDR3 spells CAGVTMGDRYSGANGLTF. CDR3 nucleotides: TGTGCCGGAGTGACGATGGGGGACAGGTACTCTGGGGCCAACGGCCTGACTTTC. The rearrangement uses TRBV2 and TRBJ2-6; 8 bases agree with TRBD1. Germline V lookup: CDR1 SNHLY, CDR2 FYNNEI. The CDR3 runs 18 residues. Filled out from reference TRBV2 and TRBJ2-6, the complete variable domain reads EPEVTQTPSHQVTQMGQEVILRCVPISNHLYFYWYRQILGQKVEFLVSFYNNEISEKSEIFDDQFSVERPDGSNFTLKIRSTKLEDSAMYFCAGVTMGDRYSGANGLTFGAGSRLTVL.

In nucleotides, the CDR3 is TGTGCCAGTGAGGACAGGGGTCATTCGGAGACCCAGTACTTC. Its translation is CASEDRGHSETQYF. The chain employs TRBV6-1 and TRBJ2-5, with TRBD1 matching over 9 bases. Germline V CDR1 and CDR2: MNHNS, SASEGT. With 9 bases clipped from V and 5 bases from J, the junction kept 10 bases outside the gene matches. The CDR3 is made up of 14 amino acids.

In DNA form, the CDR3 reads TGTGCCAGCAGCTCAGGCCCCGCTGTCAATGAGCAGTTCTTC. Translated, it gives CASSSGPAVNEQFF. The chain joins TRBV7-3 to TRBJ2-1; no firm D call. Germline-derived CDR1 and CDR2 are SGHTA and FQGTGA. The CDR3 is 14 amino acids. The V end was cut by 4 bases, the J end by 6 bases, with 13 bases between.

This chain uses TRBV10-3 with TRBJ2-3; the D is unclear. V was clipped by 5 bases and J by 0 bases, with 3 bases between them. From germline, CDR1 is ENHRY and CDR2 SYGVKD. The CDR3 covers 12 residues. Here the CDR3 DNA reads TGTGCCATCAGTTCTAGCACAGATACGCAGTATTTT. It encodes CAISSSTDTQYF.

The chain has TRBV6-5 and TRBJ2-1; 9 bases are a match to TRBD1. J lost 3 bases, V lost 6 bases, and 0 bases had no gene match. Germline V gives CDR1 MNHEY, CDR2 SVGAGI. CDR3 size: 13 residues. The CDR3 DNA is TGTGCCAGCAGGACAGGGGGCTACAATGAGCAGTTCTTC. Its translation: CASRTGGYNEQFF.

The V and J genes are TRBV4-1 and TRBJ2-5; TRBD2 agrees at 14 bases. CDR3 length equals 16 residues. Germline V gives CDR1 MGHRA, CDR2 YSYEKL. V gave up 5 bases and J gave up 4 bases; unmatched junction bases: 6. CDR3 in DNA: TGCGCCAGCAGCAGCAGACTAGCGGGGGGGGGAGAGACCCAGTACTTC. Translating gives CASSSRLAGGGETQYF.

This chain links TRBV10-2 with TRBJ2-5, with TRBD1 as a possible D gene (5 bases). Trimming shortened V by 3 bases and J by 2 bases, and 13 bases separated the two germline ends. This CDR3 region has 15 residues. Germline CDR1 is WSHSY and CDR2 is SAAADI. CDR3 sequence (DNA): TGCGCCAGCAGTGAAAGCCGACAGACTCAAGAGACCCAGTACTTC. It is translated as CASSESRQTQETQYF.

The J gene is TRBJ1-5, the V gene TRBV29-1; 8 positions match TRBD1. After removal of 6 bases from V and 7 bases from J, the junction contained 8 bases not matched to a gene. CDR1 and CDR2 from the germline V gene are SQVTM and ANQGSEA. CDR3 length equals 13 residues. The DNA of the CDR3 is TGCAGCGTCCAACAGGGGGGGAACCAGCCCCAGCATTTT. It specifies CSVQQGGNQPQHF. The full variable domain, with the rest looked up from reference TRBV29-1 and TRBJ1-5, is SAVISQKPSRDICQRGTSLTIQCQVDSQVTMMFWYRQQPGQSLTLIATANQGSEATYESGFVIDKFPISRPNLTFSTLTVSNMSPEDSSIYLCSVQQGGNQPQHFGDGTRLSIL.

The chain joins TRBV11-2 to TRBJ2-3, with D possibly being TRBD2 (6 bases). CDR1 is SGHAT and CDR2 is FQNNGV in the germline V gene. The CDR3 has 16 amino acids. V lost 1 base, J lost 2 bases, and 13 bases lay in between. The CDR3 sequence: CASSLGLARDTDTQYF. The CDR3 DNA follows: TGTGCCAGCAGCTTAGGTCTAGCGAGAGACACAGATACGCAGTATTTT.

The chain couples TRBV10-2 to TRBJ1-6, with D perhaps TRBD1 (6 bases). Germline values: CDR1 WSHSY, CDR2 SAAADI. The CDR3 has 16 amino acids. The V and J ends lost 1 base and 10 bases respectively, with 17 bases between them. Here the CDR3 DNA reads TGCGCCAGCAGTGAGTGGTTTTCGGGGGGCACATCACCCCTCCACTTT. Its protein is CASSEWFSGGTSPLHF.

The chain couples TRBV25-1 to TRBJ1-1, with 7 bases identical to TRBD1. The CDR3 contains 14 residues. CDR1 is MGHDK, CDR2 SYGVNS, per germline. The trim removed 2 bases at V and 3 bases at J, leaving 3 bases unmatched. Here the CDR3 DNA reads TGTGCCAGCAGTGAAACAGGGGCCTACACTGAAGCTTTCTTT. It codes for CASSETGAYTEAFF.

In its sample, this clone was seen once. V is TRBV19 and J is TRBJ2-1; 7 bases map to TRBD2. Germline CDR1 LNHDA, CDR2 SQIVND (reference sequence). The length of the CDR3 is 16 residues. The trim removed 2 bases at V and 7 bases at J, leaving 11 bases unmatched. The CDR3 loop reads CASSILAGVRGNEQFF. The CDR3 region has the DNA TGTGCCAGTAGTATACTCGCGGGGGTACGGGGGAATGAGCAGTTCTTC.

In this sample, this clone turned up once. The gene calls are TRBV5-4 and TRBJ2-3; 7 bases map to TRBD1. V trimming: 0 bases; J trimming: 4 bases; junction bases outside the gene matches: 5. CDR1 SGHNT and CDR2 YYREEE come from the germline V gene (reference sequence). This CDR3 is 15 amino acids long. The CDR3 nucleotides read TGTGCCAGCAGCTTGGTCGTAGGGGGCCCAGATACGCAGTATTTT. This encodes CASSLVVGGPDTQYF.

In nucleotides, the CDR3 is TGTGCCAGCAGCTCTGGACTAGAGCAAGAGACCCAGTACTTC. Translated, it gives CASSSGLEQETQYF. V gene TRBV11-1 combines with J gene TRBJ2-5; 7 bases line up with TRBD2. This CDR3 is 14 amino acids long. Trimming at V came to 4 bases and at J to 2 bases, leaving 4 bases not matched to a gene. Germline lookup yields CDR1 SGHAT and CDR2 FQDESV (reference sequence).

The V gene is TRBV7-6, the J gene TRBJ1-6, with unresolved D. The ends were cut back, 1 base at V and 9 bases at J, with 13 bases in the middle. Germline V CDR1 and CDR2: SGHVS, FNYEAQ. The CDR3 consists of 15 residues. The CDR3 spells CASSLVGGEGSPLHF. The CDR3 nucleotides read TGTGCCAGCAGCTTAGTAGGCGGAGAAGGTTCACCCCTCCACTTT.